This T cell receptor (beta chain) appears in the sequencing data of a study of T cells in women clearing cervical HPV infection. Per the germline V gene, CDR1 is LNHDA and CDR2 is SQIVND (reference sequence). The CDR3 consists of 15 residues. Unmatched junction bases numbered 11, after V lost 8 bases and J lost 4 bases. Overall study findings and caveats: Timing of associations relative to infection is unclear; T-cell subsets were not isolated.

About this clone: Antigen unknown. The read ends 3 residues before the CDR3 terminus; that terminus is restored from the germline J gene.

Sequencing used immunoSEQ multiplex PCR; TCRdb keeps in-frame clones, though not all of them. This sample's table has 30,000 to 40,000 clones. The sample taken for sequencing was blood buffy coat. The chain is built from TRBV19 and TRBJ2-1, with TRBD2 matching over 7 bases. This receptor was taken from a woman between 18 and 70 years old with a cervical HPV16 infection that either progressed to CIN3+ or cleared (not recorded which). The sequenced part of the CDR3 DNA is TGTGCCAGTGAAGACCGCCGGGGGGTGTACAATGAG. Translation gives CASEDRRGVYNE. The entire CDR3 is CASEDRRGVYNEQFF. Using reference TRBV19 and TRBJ2-1 for the parts outside the CDR3, the full variable domain is DGGITQSPKYLFRKEGQNVTLSCEQNLNHDAMYWYRQDPGQGLRLIYYSQIVNDFQKGDIAEGYSVSREKKESFPLTVTSAQKNPTAFYLCASEDRRGVYNEQFFGPGTRLTVL.